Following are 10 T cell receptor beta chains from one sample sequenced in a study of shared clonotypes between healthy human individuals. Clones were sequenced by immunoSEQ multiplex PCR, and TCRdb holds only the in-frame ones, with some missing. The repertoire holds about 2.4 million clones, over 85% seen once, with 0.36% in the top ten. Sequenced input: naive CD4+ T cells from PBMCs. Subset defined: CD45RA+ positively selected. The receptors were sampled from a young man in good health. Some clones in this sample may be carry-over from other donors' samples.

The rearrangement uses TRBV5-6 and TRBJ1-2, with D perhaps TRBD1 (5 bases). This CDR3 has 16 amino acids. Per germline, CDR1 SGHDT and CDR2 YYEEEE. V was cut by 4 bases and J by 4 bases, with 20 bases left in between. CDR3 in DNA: TGTGCCAGCAGCCCTTTCGGGGCGTCAGGGAGCTATGGCTACACCTTC. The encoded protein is CASSPFGASGSYGYTF.

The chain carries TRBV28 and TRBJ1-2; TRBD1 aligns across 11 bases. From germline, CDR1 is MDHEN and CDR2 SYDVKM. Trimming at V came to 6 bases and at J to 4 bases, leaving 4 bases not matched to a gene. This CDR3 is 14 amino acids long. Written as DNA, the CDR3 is TGTGCCAGCAGGGGGACAGGGGGGTCCTATGGCTACACCTTC. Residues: CASRGTGGSYGYTF.

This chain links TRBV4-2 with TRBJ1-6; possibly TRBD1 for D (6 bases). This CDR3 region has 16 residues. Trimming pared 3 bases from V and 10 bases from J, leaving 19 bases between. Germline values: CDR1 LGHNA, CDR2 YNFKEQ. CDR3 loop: CASSQADRRSGSPLHF. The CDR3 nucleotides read TGTGCCAGCAGCCAGGCAGACAGGAGATCTGGCTCACCCCTCCACTTT.

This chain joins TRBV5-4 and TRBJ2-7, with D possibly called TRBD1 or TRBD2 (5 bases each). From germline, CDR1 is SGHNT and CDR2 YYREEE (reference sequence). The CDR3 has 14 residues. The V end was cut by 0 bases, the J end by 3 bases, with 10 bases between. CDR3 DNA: TGTGCCAGCAGCTTGGCTGGGGACCTCTACGAGCAGTACTTC. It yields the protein CASSLAGDLYEQYF.

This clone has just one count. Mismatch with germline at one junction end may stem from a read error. CDR3 region: CASSSTIRKHF. The CDR3 region has the DNA TGTGCCAGCAGCTCAACGATCCGGAAGCATTTT. The chain carries TRBV11-2 and TRBJ2-3; D ambiguous. The CDR3 runs to 11 residues. Germline-derived CDR1 and CDR2 are SGHAT and FQNNGV.

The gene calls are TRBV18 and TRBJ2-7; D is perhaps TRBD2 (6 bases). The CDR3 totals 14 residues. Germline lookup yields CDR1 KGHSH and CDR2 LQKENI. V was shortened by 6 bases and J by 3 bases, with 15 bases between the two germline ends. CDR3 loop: CASSWDSSYYEQYF. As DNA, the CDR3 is TGTGCCAGCTCGTGGGACTCATCGTACTACGAGCAGTACTTC.

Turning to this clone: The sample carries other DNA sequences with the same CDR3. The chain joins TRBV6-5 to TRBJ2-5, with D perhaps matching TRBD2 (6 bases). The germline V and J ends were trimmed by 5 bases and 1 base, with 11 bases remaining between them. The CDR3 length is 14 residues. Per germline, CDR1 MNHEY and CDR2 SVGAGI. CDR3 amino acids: CASSRGTSQETQYF. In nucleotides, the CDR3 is TGTGCCAGCAGTCGCGGGACTTCCCAAGAGACCCAGTACTTC.

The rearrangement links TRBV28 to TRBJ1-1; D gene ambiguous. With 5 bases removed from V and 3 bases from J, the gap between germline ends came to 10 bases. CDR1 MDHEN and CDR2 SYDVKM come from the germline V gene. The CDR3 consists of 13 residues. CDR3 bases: TGTGCCAGCAGTCCCCCGGAGTACACTGAAGCTTTCTTT. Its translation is CASSPPEYTEAFF.

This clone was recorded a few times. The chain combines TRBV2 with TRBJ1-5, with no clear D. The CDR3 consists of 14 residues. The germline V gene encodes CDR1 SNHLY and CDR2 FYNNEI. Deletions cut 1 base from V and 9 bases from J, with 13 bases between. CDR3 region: CASSEDSLQPPQHF. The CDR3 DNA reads TGTGCCAGCAGTGAAGATAGTTTACAGCCGCCCCAGCATTTT.

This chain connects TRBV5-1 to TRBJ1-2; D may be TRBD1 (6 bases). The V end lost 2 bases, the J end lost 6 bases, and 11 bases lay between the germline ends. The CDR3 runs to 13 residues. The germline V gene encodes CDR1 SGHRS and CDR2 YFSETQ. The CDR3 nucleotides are TGCGCCAGCAGCTTTGGTGAGGGGGATGGCTACACCTTC. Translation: CASSFGEGDGYTF.